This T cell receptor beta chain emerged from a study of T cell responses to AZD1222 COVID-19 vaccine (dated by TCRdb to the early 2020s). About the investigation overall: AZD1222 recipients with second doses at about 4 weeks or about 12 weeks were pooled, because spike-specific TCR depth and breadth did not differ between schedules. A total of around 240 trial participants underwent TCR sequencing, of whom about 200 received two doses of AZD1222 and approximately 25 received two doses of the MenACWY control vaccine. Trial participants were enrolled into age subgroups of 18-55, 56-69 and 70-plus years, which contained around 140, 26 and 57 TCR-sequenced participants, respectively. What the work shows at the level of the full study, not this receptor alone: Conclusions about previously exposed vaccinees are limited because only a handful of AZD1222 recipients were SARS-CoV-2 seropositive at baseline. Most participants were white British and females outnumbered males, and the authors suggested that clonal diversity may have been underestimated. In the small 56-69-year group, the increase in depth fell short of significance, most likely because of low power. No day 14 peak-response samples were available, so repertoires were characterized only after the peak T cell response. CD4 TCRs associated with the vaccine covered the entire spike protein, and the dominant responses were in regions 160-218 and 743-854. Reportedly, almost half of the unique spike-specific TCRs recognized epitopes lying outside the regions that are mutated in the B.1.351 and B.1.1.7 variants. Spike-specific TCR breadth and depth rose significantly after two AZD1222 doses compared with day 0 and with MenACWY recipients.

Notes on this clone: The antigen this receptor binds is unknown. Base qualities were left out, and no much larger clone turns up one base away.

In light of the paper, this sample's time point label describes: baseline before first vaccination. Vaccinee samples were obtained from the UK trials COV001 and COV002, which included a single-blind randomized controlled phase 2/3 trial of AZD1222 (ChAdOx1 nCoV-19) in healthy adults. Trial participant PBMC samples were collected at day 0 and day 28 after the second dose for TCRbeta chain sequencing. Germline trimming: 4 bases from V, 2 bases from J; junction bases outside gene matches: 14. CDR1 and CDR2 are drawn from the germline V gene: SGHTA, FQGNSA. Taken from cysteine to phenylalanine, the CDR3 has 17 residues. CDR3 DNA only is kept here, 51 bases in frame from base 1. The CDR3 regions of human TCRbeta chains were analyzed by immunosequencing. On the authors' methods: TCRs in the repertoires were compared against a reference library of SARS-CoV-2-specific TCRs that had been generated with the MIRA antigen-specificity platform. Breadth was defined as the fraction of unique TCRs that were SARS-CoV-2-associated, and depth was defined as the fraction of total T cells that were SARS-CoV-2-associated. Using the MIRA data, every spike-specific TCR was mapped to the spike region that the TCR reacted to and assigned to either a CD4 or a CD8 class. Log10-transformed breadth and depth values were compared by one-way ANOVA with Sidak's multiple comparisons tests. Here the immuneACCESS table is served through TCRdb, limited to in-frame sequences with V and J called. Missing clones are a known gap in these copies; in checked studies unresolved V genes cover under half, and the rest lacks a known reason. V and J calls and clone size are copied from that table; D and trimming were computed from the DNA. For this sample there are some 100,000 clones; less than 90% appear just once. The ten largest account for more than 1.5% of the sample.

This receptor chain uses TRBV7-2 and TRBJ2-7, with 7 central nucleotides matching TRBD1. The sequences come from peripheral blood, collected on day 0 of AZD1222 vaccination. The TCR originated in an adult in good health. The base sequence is TGTGCCAGCAGCTCGAAAGGGGGCGCGGGTTTAACCTACGAGCAGTACTTC. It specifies CASSSKGGAGLTYEQYF.